One sample yielded the 3 T cell receptor beta chains listed below, sequenced in a study of T cell responses to AZD1222 COVID-19 vaccine. TCRdb keeps only in-frame clones here, not all; method: immunoSEQ multiplex PCR. The table records roughly 40,000 clones, about 91% of them present only once. Sequenced here: peripheral blood, sampled 28 days after the second AZD1222 dose. These receptor sequences come from an adult who received the AZD1222 COVID-19 vaccine.

The chain has TRBV20-1 and TRBJ1-2; unclear D gene. V lost 6 bases, J lost 8 bases, and 4 bases lay in between. Germline assignment: CDR1 DFQATT and CDR2 SNEGSKA (reference sequence). The CDR3 length is 8 residues. CDR3 coding DNA: TGCAGTGCCCTAGGCTACACCTTC. Amino acid sequence: CSALGYTF.

V and J are TRBV29-1 and TRBJ1-1; D gene uncertain. CDR3 length: 13 residues. Trimming removed 4 bases from V and 6 bases from J, with 15 bases in between. The germline CDR1 and CDR2 sequences are SQVTM and ANQGSEA. The CDR3 is CSVVGRLGSEAFF. In nucleotides, the CDR3 is TGCAGCGTTGTAGGCAGGCTCGGGTCTGAAGCTTTCTTT. The whole variable domain, filled in from reference TRBV29-1 and TRBJ1-1, reads SAVISQKPSRDICQRGTSLTIQCQVDSQVTMMFWYRQQPGQSLTLIATANQGSEATYESGFVIDKFPISRPNLTFSTLTVSNMSPEDSSIYLCSVVGRLGSEAFFGQGTRLTVV.

This chain links TRBV5-1 with TRBJ2-3; D unclear. CDR1 and CDR2 (germline): SGHRS, YFSETQ. CDR3 size: 15 residues. V was shortened by 0 bases and J by 1 base, with 9 bases between the two germline ends. For the CDR3, the DNA is TGCGCCAGCAGCTTGGCCCCTGCCCGCACAGATACGCAGTATTTT. It yields the protein CASSLAPARTDTQYF.